The 4 T cell receptor beta chains presented below share a single source sample, sequenced in a study. In TCRdb, the 5' RACE reads were re-called with MiXCR into one record per CDR3 protein. The sample yields approximately 30,000 distinct CDR3 sequences, around a quarter seen once. Specimen: memory CD4+ T cells sorted from blood. Subset reported: memory CD4+ T cells, CD4+CD45RO+CD25-. Receptors were obtained from a female donor with breast cancer.

Only a few counts were recorded for this clonotype. The chain is built from TRBV18 and TRBJ2-7, with 10 bases that match TRBD1. This CDR3 contains 16 residues. The junction had 8 bases not matched to a gene; V was cut back by 3 bases and J by 3 bases. Germline loops: CDR1 KGHSH, CDR2 LQKENI. The DNA for the CDR3 is TGTGCCAGCTCACCGTATGGGGGACAGGGGCTCTACGAGCAGTACTTC. Translated: CASSPYGGQGLYEQYF.

The rearrangement uses TRBV7-9 and TRBJ2-2, with D uncertain. V was trimmed by 8 bases and J by 3 bases, leaving 10 bases between them. Germline values: CDR1 SEHNR, CDR2 FQNEAQ (reference sequence). The CDR3 extends over 13 amino acids. DNA of the CDR3: TGTGCCAGCGAAGACTCGGACACCGGGGAGCTGTTTTTT. Translated: CASEDSDTGELFF.

On this clonotype: At one end the junction does not follow the germline gene, possibly because of a read error. This chain connects TRBV7-2 to TRBJ2-3, with a tentative D call TRBD2 (7 bases). There are 16 residues in the CDR3. Germline V CDR1 and CDR2: SGHTA, FQGNSA. In DNA, the CDR3 is TGTGCCAGAAGCTGGGGGGGCCGGACGTTCACAGATACGCAGTATTTT. Translated, it gives CARSWGGRTFTDTQYF.

The chain carries TRBV10-3 and TRBJ1-3; D not certain. V lost 1 base to trimming and J lost 0 bases, with 10 bases between them. CDR3 length: 16 residues. The germline V gene has CDR1 ENHRY and CDR2 SYGVKD. CDR3 DNA: TGTGCCATCAGTGAGTGGAGAGGCCCCTCTGGAAACACCATATATTTT. It yields the protein CAISEWRGPSGNTIYF.